This T cell receptor beta chain is from a study of blood T cell repertoires in COVID-19. Across the whole study: Whether acute or convalescent, the COVID-19 samples came from the United States, Italy and Spain.

V gave up 3 bases and J gave up 0 bases, with 9 bases separating them. This CDR3 is 15 amino acids long. From germline, CDR1 is LGHDT and CDR2 YNNKEL (reference sequence). Methods used by the authors: For nucleated cells, counts were estimated from reference gene primer amplification. Assay: immunoSEQ multiplex PCR; the TCRdb copy retains only in-frame clones and omits some. V, J and clone size were drawn from that table, and D and trimming were deduced from the DNA. The sample consists of roughly 110,000 clones, 88% of them appearing once. The V and J genes are TRBV3-1 (or the pseudogene TRBV3-2) and TRBJ2-1; D remains unclear. This TCR came from a man aged 50-59 years with active or convalescent COVID-19. The specimen sequenced was peripheral blood. Here the CDR3 reads CASSHGPPSYNEQFF. The CDR3 coding sequence is TGTGCCAGCAGCCATGGGCCTCCCTCCTACAATGAGCAGTTCTTC.